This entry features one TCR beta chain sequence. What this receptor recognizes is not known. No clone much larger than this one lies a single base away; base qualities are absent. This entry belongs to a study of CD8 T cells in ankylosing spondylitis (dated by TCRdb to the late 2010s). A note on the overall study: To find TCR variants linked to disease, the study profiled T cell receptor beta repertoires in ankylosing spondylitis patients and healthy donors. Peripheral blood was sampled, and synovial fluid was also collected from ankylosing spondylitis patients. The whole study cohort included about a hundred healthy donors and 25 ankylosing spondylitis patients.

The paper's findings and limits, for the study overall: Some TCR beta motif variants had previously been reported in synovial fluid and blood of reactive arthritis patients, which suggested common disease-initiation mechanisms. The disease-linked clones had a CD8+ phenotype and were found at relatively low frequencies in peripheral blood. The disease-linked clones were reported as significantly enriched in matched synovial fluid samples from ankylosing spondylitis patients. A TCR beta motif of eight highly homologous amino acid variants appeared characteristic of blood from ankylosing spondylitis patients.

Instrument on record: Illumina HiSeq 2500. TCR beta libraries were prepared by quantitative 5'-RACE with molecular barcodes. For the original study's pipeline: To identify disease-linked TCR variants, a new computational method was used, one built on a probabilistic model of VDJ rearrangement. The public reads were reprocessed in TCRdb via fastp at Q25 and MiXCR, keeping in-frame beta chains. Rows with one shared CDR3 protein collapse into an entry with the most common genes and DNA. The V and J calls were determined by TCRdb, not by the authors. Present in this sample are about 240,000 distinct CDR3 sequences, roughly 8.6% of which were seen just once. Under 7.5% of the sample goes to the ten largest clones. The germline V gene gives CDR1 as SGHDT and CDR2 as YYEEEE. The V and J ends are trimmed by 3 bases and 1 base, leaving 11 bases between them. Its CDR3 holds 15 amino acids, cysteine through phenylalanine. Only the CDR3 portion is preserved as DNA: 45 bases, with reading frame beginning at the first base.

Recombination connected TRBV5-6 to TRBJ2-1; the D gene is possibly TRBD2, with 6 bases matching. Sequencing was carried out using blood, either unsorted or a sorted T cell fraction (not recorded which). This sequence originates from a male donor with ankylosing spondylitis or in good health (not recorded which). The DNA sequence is TGTGCCAGCAGCTGGGGTAGCGGTTCCTACAATGAGCAGTTCTTC. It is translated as CASSWGSGSYNEQFF.